The 8 T cell receptor beta chains presented below share a single source sample, sequenced in a study of CXCR3-negative and CXCR3-positive naive CD8 T cells. Preparation of TRB cDNA libraries relied on 5' RACE carrying UMI labels. Using the 5' RACE reads, TCRdb records one entry per CDR3 protein without DNA. This table holds some 130,000 distinct CDR3 sequences. Sequencing was performed on naive CXCR3- CD8+ T cells from blood. Described subset: CD45RO-CCR7+CD27+CD95- naive CD8+ T cells lacking CXCR3 (TNR3-). These receptors were taken from a human donor in good health. Some clones in this sample may be carry-over from other donors' samples.

The chain combines TRBV29-1 with TRBJ1-1; the TCRdb call, TRBD1, lacks DNA for checking. CDR1 is SQVTM, CDR2 ANQGSEA, per germline. The CDR3 is 16 amino acids. This CDR3 reads CSVEDQFRGEHTEAFF.

The V call is TRBV28, the J call TRBJ2-7; the D call from TCRdb, TRBD2, cannot be confirmed without DNA. The CDR3 spans 16 residues. CDR1 is MDHEN and CDR2 is SYDVKM in the germline V gene. The CDR3 loop is CASSPLSGGAGYEQYF.

This chain uses TRBV5-6 with TRBJ1-1; the TRBD1 assignment by TCRdb is unverifiable without DNA. This CDR3 has 16 amino acids. Germline V gene sequence: CDR1 SGHDT, CDR2 YYEEEE. The CDR3 region is CASSLDGRGLNTEAFF.

V is TRBV29-1 and J is TRBJ2-2; no DNA is available, so the TRBD2 call from TCRdb remains unchecked. The length of the CDR3 is 14 residues. Per germline, CDR1 SQVTM and CDR2 ANQGSEA. CDR3 sequence reads: CSTTSGSNTGELFF.

The gene calls are TRBV25-1 and TRBJ2-1. CDR3 size: 15 residues. Looked up from germline, CDR1 is MGHDK and CDR2 is SYGVNS. CDR3 protein: CASSESGGSYNEQFF.

The chain links TRBV14 to TRBJ2-5. This CDR3 spans 13 amino acids. Per the germline V gene, CDR1 is SGHDN and CDR2 is FVKESK. The CDR3 loop is CASSQGPWETQYF.

This rearrangement joins TRBV5-1 to TRBJ2-7. Germline CDR1 reads SGHRS; CDR2 reads YFSETQ. This CDR3 is built from 13 residues. The chain's CDR3 is CASSFSYSYEQYF.

The V gene is TRBV7-9, the J gene TRBJ1-1. CDR3 length: 14 residues. Germline loops: CDR1 SEHNR, CDR2 FQNEAQ (reference sequence). This CDR3 reads CASSSVLGYTEAFF.